This T cell receptor beta chain was recorded in a study of shared clonotypes between healthy human individuals. The method was immunoSEQ multiplex PCR; TCRdb's version includes in-frame clones alone and lacks a portion of them. This sample yields under 700,000 clones, of which roughly 95% are seen a single time; about 0.11% belongs to the top ten. CD8 cells regarded as naive lacked CD45RO, were positively chosen for CCR7, and omitted terminally differentiated effector memory CD45RA+ cells. The table lists this clone with a count of one. Antigen: not known. This CDR3 contains 9 residues. The germline gives CDR1 SQVTM, CDR2 ANQGSEA. Deletions cut 7 bases from V and 8 bases from J, with 8 bases between. General study results and limits: Having only a few donors restricted how much genetic and exposure-history diversity was captured.

Sequencing used naive CD8+ T cells sorted from blood. The gene calls are TRBV29-1 and TRBJ1-2; D is unclear. The receptor was isolated from a woman aged 25 to 39 in good health. CDR3 region: CSEGGGYTF. The CDR3 bases are TGCAGCGAAGGTGGCGGCTACACCTTC.